The clone carrying this TCR beta chain occurred a few times. The sample originates from a study of blood T cell repertoires in COVID-19. Participants had their cohort set by participant-reported clinical history. Symptom resolution, clearance, or two negative PCRs marked the recovered donors of Cohort 3. Original processing methods: From reference gene primer amplification, estimates of nucleated cell counts were derived. Measured with immunoSEQ multiplex PCR; TCRdb has only the in-frame clones, and not every one. Clone size and V and J calls were adopted from that table, with D and trimming inferred from the DNA. The repertoire includes 95,000 to 150,000 clones, roughly 89% of them detected once, and roughly 3.9% sits in the top ten. Between the trimmed V and J ends, which lost 2 bases and 0 bases, there was a span of 5 bases. Germline CDR1 reads GTSNPN; CDR2 reads SVGIG (reference sequence). The length of the CDR3 is 13 residues.

This TCR was sampled from a woman in her thirties who had recovered from COVID-19. The sample comprised PBMCs or T cells enriched from blood (not recorded which). The gene calls are TRBV30 and TRBJ1-3; D gene uncertain. CDR3 residues: CAWSISSGNTIYF. In DNA, the CDR3 is TGTGCCTGGAGTATCTCCTCTGGAAACACCATATATTTT.